These 21 T cell receptor beta chains originate from one sample sequenced in a study of CD8+ T cells in alopecia areata. Isolated RNA was reverse transcribed into cDNA used as the sequencing template. Measured with immunoSEQ multiplex PCR; TCRdb has only the in-frame clones, and not every one. In the table there are approximately 220,000 clones, around two fifths of which are singletons. The treatment denotes: oral pan-JAK inhibitor, 5-10 mg twice daily. The sample in question was CD4+ T cells sorted from blood, obtained at week 34, from a patient treated with tofacitinib. Source of these receptors: a human donor with alopecia areata.

The rearrangement joins TRBV5-1 to TRBJ1-2; D unresolved. Germline V gene data show CDR1 as SGHRS and CDR2 as YFSETQ. With 0 bases removed from V and 5 bases from J, the gap between germline ends came to 8 bases. The CDR3 totals 13 residues. CDR3 sequence reads: CASSLDPLYGYTF. DNA for the CDR3: TGCGCCAGCAGCTTGGATCCCTTATATGGCTACACCTTC.

The rearrangement uses TRBV28 and TRBJ2-7; maybe TRBD1 (5 bases). From germline, CDR1 is MDHEN and CDR2 SYDVKM. Trimming removed 1 base from V and 3 bases from J, with 13 bases in between. CDR3 length equals 15 residues. The CDR3 sequence is CASSLLGSGYYEQYF. The DNA of the CDR3 is TGTGCCAGCAGTTTATTGGGTTCAGGGTACTACGAGCAGTACTTC. Full variable domain (remainder filled in from reference TRBV28 and TRBJ2-7): DVKVTQSSRYLVKRTGEKVFLECVQDMDHENMFWYRQDPGLGLRLIYFSYDVKMKEKGDIPEGYSVSREKKERFSLILESASTNQTSMYLCASSLLGSGYYEQYFGPGTRLTVT.

The chain combines TRBV29-1 with TRBJ1-4; 8 nucleotides line up with TRBD1. With V trimmed by 6 bases and J by 6 bases, 9 bases remained unmatched. The CDR3 loop spans 14 amino acids. Germline V gene data show CDR1 as SQVTM and CDR2 as ANQGSEA. The CDR3 spells CSVRSGGRDEKLFF. DNA for the CDR3: TGCAGCGTGAGGTCAGGGGGCAGGGATGAAAAACTGTTTTTT.

The sample holds a few counts of this clone. CDR3 nucleotide sequence: TGCAGCGTTGAGGTCGTCCAAGAGACCCAGTACTTC. Its protein product is CSVEVVQETQYF. This chain uses TRBV29-1 with TRBJ2-5; D gene unclear. Per the germline V gene, CDR1 is SQVTM and CDR2 is ANQGSEA. The CDR3 length is 12 residues. V lost 3 bases and J lost 1, with 6 bases in between.

With respect to this clone: This may arise from a read error, as a much more abundant clone is one base away. The chain joins TRBV6-5 to TRBJ2-1; D ambiguous. The CDR3 is 11 amino acids. Germline V gives CDR1 MNHEY, CDR2 SVGAGI. The V gene lost 6 bases and the J gene lost 4 bases, with 4 bases spanning the gap. The CDR3 spells CASRGYNEQFF. The CDR3 nucleotides are TGTGCCAGCAGGGGATACAATGAGCAGTTCTTC.

The chain couples TRBV2 to TRBJ2-2; 7 nucleotides agree with TRBD2. This CDR3 region has 17 residues. Losses at the gene ends were 3 bases for V and 1 base for J; bases not matched to a gene: 8. Germline assignment: CDR1 SNHLY and CDR2 FYNNEI. The CDR3 DNA is TGTGCCAGCAGTGACTCGGCTAGCGGAGAGAACACCGGGGAGCTGTTTTTT. Translated: CASSDSASGENTGELFF.

The genes are TRBV6-6 and TRBJ1-5, with D possibly matching TRBD1 (5 bases). From germline, CDR1 is MNHNY and CDR2 SVGAGI (reference sequence). V lost 6 bases and J lost 4, with 10 bases in between. The CDR3 consists of 13 residues. CDR3 bases: TGTGCCAGCAGACTCGACAGTAATCAGCCCCAGCATTTT. Translated, it gives CASRLDSNQPQHF.

This clone was found a few times. The chain has TRBV7-9 and TRBJ1-1; TRBD1 agrees at 7 bases. The CDR3 runs to 15 residues. Germline lookup yields CDR1 SEHNR and CDR2 FQNEAQ (reference sequence). After removal of 5 bases from V and 2 bases from J, the junction contained 8 bases not matched to a gene. The CDR3 DNA follows: TGTGCCAGCAGCGAAACCGGGACAGCCAACACTGAAGCTTTCTTT. Protein: CASSETGTANTEAFF.

The chain has TRBV29-1 and TRBJ1-1; D call uncertain. CDR3 length: 16 amino acids. V dropped 7 bases and J dropped 3 bases, with 24 bases sitting between them. The germline gives CDR1 SQVTM, CDR2 ANQGSEA. The CDR3 DNA reads as TGCAGCGCCCGAGGGCCAGCAGCACGATGGGACACTGAAGCTTTCTTT. Residues: CSARGPAARWDTEAFF.

V and J are TRBV25-1 and TRBJ2-7; 10 bases match TRBD2. Per germline, CDR1 MGHDK and CDR2 SYGVNS. The V and J ends lost 1 base and 6 bases, in that order; junction bases with no gene match: 3. The CDR3 contains 14 residues. The CDR3 bases are TGTGCCAGCAGTGAATTAGCGGGGGGACTCGAGCAGTACTTC. Translated: CASSELAGGLEQYF.

This clone was seen a handful of times. The DNA for the CDR3 is TGCGCCAGCAGAGGCCAGACAGGGCAAGAGACCCAGTACTTC. This translates into CASRGQTGQETQYF. The J gene is TRBJ2-5, the V gene TRBV5-1; TRBD1 aligns across 7 bases. The CDR3 spans 14 residues. The J segment lost 2 bases and the V segment lost 5 bases, leaving 6 bases of the junction unmatched. CDR1 is SGHRS, CDR2 YFSETQ, per germline.

The chain is built from TRBV5-1 and TRBJ2-1; 13 positions agree with TRBD2. V shed 4 bases and J 7 bases; nucleotides not matched to a gene: 8. The CDR3 has 16 amino acids. Per germline, CDR1 SGHRS and CDR2 YFSETQ. CDR3 DNA: TGCGCCAGCAGCCCTGTGACTAGCGGGGGGTCTAATGAGCAGTTCTTC. Encoded protein: CASSPVTSGGSNEQFF. Together with reference TRBV5-1 and TRBJ2-1, the CDR3 gives the full variable domain: KAGVTQTPRYLIKTRGQQVTLSCSPISGHRSVSWYQQTPGQGLQFLFEYFSETQRNKGNFPGRFSGRQFSNSRSEMNVSTLELGDSALYLCASSPVTSGGSNEQFFGPGTRLTVL.

The chain carries TRBV11-2 and TRBJ2-3; D call uncertain. Per the germline V gene, CDR1 is SGHAT and CDR2 is FQNNGV. V was cut by 4 bases and J by 2 bases, with 10 bases left in between. This CDR3 is 14 amino acids long. The CDR3 region is CASSSSPITDTQYF. The CDR3 bases are TGTGCCAGCAGCTCCTCCCCGATCACAGATACGCAGTATTTT.

The rearrangement uses TRBV29-1 and TRBJ2-3; the match to TRBD2 covers 11 bases. The CDR3 is 16 amino acids. J lost 0 bases, V lost 7 bases, and 9 bases had no gene match. The V gene's germline CDR1 is SQVTM and CDR2 ANQGSEA. The CDR3 reads CSAKLGLAGSTDTQYF. The CDR3 DNA is TGCAGCGCCAAATTAGGACTAGCGGGCAGCACAGATACGCAGTATTTT.

This clone was recorded a few times. This chain connects TRBV7-3 to TRBJ2-5, with a tentative D call TRBD2 (6 bases). V was cut by 1 base and J by 1 base, with 13 bases left in between. This CDR3 has 16 amino acids. Germline lookup yields CDR1 SGHTA and CDR2 FQGTGA. The CDR3 DNA is TGTGCCAGCAGCTTAATAGGGAGCGGGTCCCAAGAGACCCAGTACTTC. Its translation is CASSLIGSGSQETQYF.

The V gene is TRBV20-1, the J gene TRBJ1-4; D call uncertain. Germline values: CDR1 DFQATT, CDR2 SNEGSKA (reference sequence). The CDR3 has 11 residues. CDR3 in DNA: TGCAGCTGCGGACTGAATGAAAAACTGTTTTTT. Translated, it gives CSCGLNEKLFF.

The chain joins TRBV9 to TRBJ1-2; perhaps TRBD1 as D (5 bases). Germline CDR1 SGDLS, CDR2 YYNGEE. This CDR3 has 14 residues. Trimming took off 3 bases at V and 5 bases at J, with 14 bases between the two ends. The CDR3 protein is CASSAGWGSYGYTF. CDR3 DNA sequence: TGTGCCAGCAGCGCCGGGTGGGGGAGTTATGGCTACACCTTC.

The chain employs TRBV5-8 and TRBJ2-7, with 11 bases lining up with TRBD2. The CDR3 is 15 amino acids. Germline V gives CDR1 SGHTS, CDR2 YDEGEE. After removal of 2 bases from V and 2 bases from J, the junction contained 3 bases not matched to a gene. The CDR3 sequence is CASSFLAGGPYEQYF. The CDR3 DNA follows: TGTGCCAGCAGCTTTCTAGCGGGAGGCCCCTACGAGCAGTACTTC.

The chain is built from TRBV5-1 and TRBJ2-2; tentative D call: TRBD1 (5 bases). With 4 bases removed from V and 7 bases from J, the gap between germline ends came to 14 bases. CDR1 and CDR2 from the germline V gene are SGHRS and YFSETQ. CDR3 size: 14 residues. CDR3 bases: TGCGCCAGCAGCACGCAGGGTGGTGGCGGGGAGCTGTTTTTT. It yields the protein CASSTQGGGGELFF. The whole variable domain, remainder taken from reference TRBV5-1 and TRBJ2-2, is KAGVTQTPRYLIKTRGQQVTLSCSPISGHRSVSWYQQTPGQGLQFLFEYFSETQRNKGNFPGRFSGRQFSNSRSEMNVSTLELGDSALYLCASSTQGGGGELFFGEGSRLTVL.

This CDR3 reads CASSLVGLGGYEQYF. CDR3 DNA: TGTGCCAGCAGTTTAGTGGGCCTCGGGGGCTACGAGCAGTACTTC. This rearrangement joins TRBV28 to TRBJ2-7; the D gene is possibly TRBD2 (6 bases). Trimming removed 2 bases from V and 3 bases from J, with 14 bases in between. CDR3 length: 15 amino acids. Looked up from germline, CDR1 is MDHEN and CDR2 is SYDVKM.

V and J are TRBV27 and TRBJ1-2, with 10 bases aligning to TRBD1. Trimming cost V 3 bases and J 2 bases; bases outside gene matches: 9. The CDR3 sequence is 17 residues long. Germline V gene data show CDR1 as MNHEY and CDR2 as SMNVEV (reference sequence). The CDR3 sequence is CASSLTGGLGPNYGYTF. CDR3 nucleotide sequence: TGTGCCAGCAGTTTGACAGGGGGCCTCGGCCCAAACTATGGCTACACCTTC.